This record covers a single T cell receptor (beta chain). Trimming removed 1 base from V and 4 bases from J, with 18 bases in between. The CDR3 spans 17 residues. Per the germline V gene, CDR1 is MGHRA and CDR2 is YSYEKL. This sample is drawn from a study of radiotherapy plus CTLA-4 blockade in lung cancer. Method: immunoSEQ multiplex PCR; TCRdb's copy keeps in-frame clones and lacks some. The profile shows about 48,000 clones, approximately 78% of them singletons. The chain uses TRBV4-1 and TRBJ2-3, with D uncertain. The sample was peripheral blood, taken from a patient treated with radiotherapy plus ipilimumab. This clonotype was sampled from a human donor with non-small cell lung cancer who had stable disease on radiotherapy plus ipilimumab. CDR3 loop: CASSQAPGSNPADTQYF. The CDR3 DNA follows: TGCGCCAGCAGCCAAGCCCCGGGTTCGAATCCGGCAGATACGCAGTATTTT.